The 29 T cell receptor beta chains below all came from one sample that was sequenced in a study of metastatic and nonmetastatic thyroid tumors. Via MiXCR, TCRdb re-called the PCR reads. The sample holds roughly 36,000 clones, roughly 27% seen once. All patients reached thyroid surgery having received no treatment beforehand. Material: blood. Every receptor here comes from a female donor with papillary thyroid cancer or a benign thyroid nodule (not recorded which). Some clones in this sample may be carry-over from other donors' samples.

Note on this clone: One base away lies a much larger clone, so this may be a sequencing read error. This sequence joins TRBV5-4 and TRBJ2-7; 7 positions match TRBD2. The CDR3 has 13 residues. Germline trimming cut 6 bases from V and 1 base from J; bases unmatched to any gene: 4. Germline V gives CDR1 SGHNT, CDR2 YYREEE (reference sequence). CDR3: CASMGGGSYEQYF. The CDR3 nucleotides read TGTGCCAGCATGGGCGGGGGATCCTACGAGCAGTACTTC.

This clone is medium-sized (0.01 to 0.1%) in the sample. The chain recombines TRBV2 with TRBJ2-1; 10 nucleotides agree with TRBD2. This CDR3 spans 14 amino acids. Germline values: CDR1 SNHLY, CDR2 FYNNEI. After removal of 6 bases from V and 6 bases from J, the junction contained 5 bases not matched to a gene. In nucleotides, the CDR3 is TGTGCCAGCAGGGGAACTAGCGGGATCAATGAGCAGTTCTTC. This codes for CASRGTSGINEQFF.

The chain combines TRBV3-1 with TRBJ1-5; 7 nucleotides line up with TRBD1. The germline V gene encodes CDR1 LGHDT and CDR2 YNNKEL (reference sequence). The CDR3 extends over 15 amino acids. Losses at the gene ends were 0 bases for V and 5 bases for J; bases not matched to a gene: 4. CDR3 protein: CASSQDAGGDQPQHF. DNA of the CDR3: TGTGCCAGCAGCCAAGACGCAGGGGGTGATCAGCCCCAGCATTTT. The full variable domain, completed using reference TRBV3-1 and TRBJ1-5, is DTAVSQTPKYLVTQMGNDKSIKCEQNLGHDTMYWYKQDSKKFLKIMFSYNNKELIINETVPNRFSPKSPDKAHLNLHINSLELGDSAVYFCASSQDAGGDQPQHFGDGTRLSIL.

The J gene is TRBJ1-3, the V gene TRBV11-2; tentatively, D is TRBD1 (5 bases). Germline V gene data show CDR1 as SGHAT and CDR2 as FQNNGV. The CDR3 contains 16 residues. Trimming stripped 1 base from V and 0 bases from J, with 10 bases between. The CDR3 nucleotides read TGTGCCAGCAGCTTAGTTGGGGCCAACTCTGGAAACACCATATATTTT. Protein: CASSLVGANSGNTIYF. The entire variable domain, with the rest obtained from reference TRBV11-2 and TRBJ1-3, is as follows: EAGVAQSPRYKIIEKRQSVAFWCNPISGHATLYWYQQILGQGPKLLIQFQNNGVVDDSQLPKDRFSAERLKGVDSTLKIQPAKLEDSAVYLCASSLVGANSGNTIYFGEGSWLTVV.

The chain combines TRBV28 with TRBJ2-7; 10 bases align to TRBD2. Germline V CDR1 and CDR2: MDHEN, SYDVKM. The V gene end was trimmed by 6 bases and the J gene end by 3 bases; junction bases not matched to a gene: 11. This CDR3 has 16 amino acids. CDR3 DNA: TGTGCCAGCAGCCTCGGGACTAGCGTGGCAGTCTACGAGCAGTACTTC. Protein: CASSLGTSVAVYEQYF.

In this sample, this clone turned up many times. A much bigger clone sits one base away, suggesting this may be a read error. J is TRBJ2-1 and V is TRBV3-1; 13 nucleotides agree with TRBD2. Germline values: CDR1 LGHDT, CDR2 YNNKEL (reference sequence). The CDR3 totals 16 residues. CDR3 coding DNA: TGTGCCGGCAGCCGCACTAGCGGGGGGGCCACGGATGAGCAGTTCTTC. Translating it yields CAGSRTSGGATDEQFF.

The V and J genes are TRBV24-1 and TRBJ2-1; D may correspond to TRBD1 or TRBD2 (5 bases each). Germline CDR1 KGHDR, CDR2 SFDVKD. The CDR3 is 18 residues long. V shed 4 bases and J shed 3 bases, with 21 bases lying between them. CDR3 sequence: CATSDPSKPGRIYNEQFF. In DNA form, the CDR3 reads TGTGCCACCAGTGACCCTTCGAAACCGGGACGCATCTACAATGAGCAGTTCTTC.

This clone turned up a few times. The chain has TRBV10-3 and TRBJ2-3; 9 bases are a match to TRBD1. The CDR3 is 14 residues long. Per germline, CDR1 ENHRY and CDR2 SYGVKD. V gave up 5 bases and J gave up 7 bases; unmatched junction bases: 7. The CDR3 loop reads CAISPGQGKYTQYF. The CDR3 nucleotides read TGTGCCATCAGTCCGGGACAGGGTAAATATACGCAGTATTTT.

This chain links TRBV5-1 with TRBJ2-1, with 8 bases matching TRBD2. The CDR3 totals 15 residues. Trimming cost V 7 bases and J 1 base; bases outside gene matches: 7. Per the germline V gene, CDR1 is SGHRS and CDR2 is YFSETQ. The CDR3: CASGLAGSSYNEQFF. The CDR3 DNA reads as TGCGCCAGCGGACTAGCTGGATCGTCCTACAATGAGCAGTTCTTC.

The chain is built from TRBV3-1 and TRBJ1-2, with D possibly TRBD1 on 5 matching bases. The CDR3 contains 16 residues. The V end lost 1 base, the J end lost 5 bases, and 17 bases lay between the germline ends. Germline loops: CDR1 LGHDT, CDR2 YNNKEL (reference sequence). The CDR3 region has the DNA TGTGCCAGCAGCCAAGGTCGGACGGGGCTGGGGTATGGCTACACCTTC. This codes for CASSQGRTGLGYGYTF.

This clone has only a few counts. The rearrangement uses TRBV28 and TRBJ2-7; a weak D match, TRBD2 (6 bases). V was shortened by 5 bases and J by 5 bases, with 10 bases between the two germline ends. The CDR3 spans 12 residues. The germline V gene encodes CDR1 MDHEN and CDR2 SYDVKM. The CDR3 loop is CASSPGLHEQYF. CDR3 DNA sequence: TGTGCCAGCAGTCCGGGACTCCACGAGCAGTACTTC.

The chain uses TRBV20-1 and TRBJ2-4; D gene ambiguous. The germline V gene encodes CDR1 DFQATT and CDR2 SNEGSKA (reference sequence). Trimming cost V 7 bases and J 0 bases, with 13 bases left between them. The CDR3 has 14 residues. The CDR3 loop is CSVEACLAKNIQYF. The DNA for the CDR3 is TGCAGTGTCGAGGCCTGCCTAGCCAAAAACATTCAGTACTTC.

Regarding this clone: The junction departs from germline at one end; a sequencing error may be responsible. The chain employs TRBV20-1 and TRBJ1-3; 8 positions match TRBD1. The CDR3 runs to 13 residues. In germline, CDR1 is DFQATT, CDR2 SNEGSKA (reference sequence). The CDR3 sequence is CSSAGQGGNTIYF. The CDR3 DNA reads TGTAGTTCCGCCGGACAGGGAGGAAACACCATATATTTT.

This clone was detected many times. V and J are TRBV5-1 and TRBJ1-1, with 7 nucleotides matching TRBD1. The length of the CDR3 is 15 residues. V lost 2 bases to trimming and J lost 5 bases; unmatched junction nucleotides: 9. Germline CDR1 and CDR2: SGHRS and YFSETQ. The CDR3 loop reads CASSLRQGITTEAFF. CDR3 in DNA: TGCGCCAGCAGCTTAAGACAGGGTATTACGACTGAAGCTTTCTTT. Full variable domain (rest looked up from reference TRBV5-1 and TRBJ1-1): KAGVTQTPRYLIKTRGQQVTLSCSPISGHRSVSWYQQTPGQGLQFLFEYFSETQRNKGNFPGRFSGRQFSNSRSEMNVSTLELGDSALYLCASSLRQGITTEAFFGQGTRLTVV.

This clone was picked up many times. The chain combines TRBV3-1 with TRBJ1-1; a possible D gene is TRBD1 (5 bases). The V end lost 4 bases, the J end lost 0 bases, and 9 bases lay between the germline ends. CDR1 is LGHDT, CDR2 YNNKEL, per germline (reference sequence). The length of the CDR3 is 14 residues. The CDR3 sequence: CASSPRGMNTEAFF. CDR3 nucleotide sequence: TGTGCCAGCAGCCCTCGGGGCATGAACACTGAAGCTTTCTTT.

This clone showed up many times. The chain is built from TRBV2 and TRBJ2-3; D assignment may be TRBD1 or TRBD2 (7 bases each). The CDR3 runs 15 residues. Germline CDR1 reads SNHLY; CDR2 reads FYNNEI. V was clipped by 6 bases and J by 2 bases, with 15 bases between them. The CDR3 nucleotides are TGTGCCAGCAGGACAGGGAGGGATGTCACAGATACGCAGTATTTT. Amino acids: CASRTGRDVTDTQYF.

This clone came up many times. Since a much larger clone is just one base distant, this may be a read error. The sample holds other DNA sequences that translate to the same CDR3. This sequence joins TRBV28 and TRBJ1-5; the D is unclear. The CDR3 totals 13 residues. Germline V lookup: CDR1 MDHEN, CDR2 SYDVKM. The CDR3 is CASRTGGNQPQHF. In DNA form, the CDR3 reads TGCGCCAGCAGGACCGGCGGTAATCAGCCCCAGCATTTT.

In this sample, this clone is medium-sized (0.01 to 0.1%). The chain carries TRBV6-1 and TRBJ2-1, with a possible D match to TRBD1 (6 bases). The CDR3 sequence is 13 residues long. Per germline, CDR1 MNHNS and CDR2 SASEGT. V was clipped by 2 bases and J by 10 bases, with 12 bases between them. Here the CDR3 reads CASSESGRGEQFF. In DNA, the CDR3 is TGTGCCAGCAGTGAAAGTGGCAGGGGAGAGCAGTTCTTC.

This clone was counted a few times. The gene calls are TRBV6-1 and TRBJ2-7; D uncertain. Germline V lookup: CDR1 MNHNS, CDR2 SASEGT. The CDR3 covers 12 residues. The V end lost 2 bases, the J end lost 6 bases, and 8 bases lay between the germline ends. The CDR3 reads CASSEILFEQYF. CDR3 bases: TGTGCCAGCAGTGAAATCCTGTTCGAGCAGTACTTC.

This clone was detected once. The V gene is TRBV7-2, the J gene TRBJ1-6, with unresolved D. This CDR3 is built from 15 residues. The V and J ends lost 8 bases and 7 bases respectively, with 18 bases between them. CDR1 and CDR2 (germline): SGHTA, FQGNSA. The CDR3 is CASLVEGSPNSPLHF. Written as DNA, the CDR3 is TGTGCCAGCCTCGTAGAAGGGTCTCCGAATTCACCCCTCCACTTT.

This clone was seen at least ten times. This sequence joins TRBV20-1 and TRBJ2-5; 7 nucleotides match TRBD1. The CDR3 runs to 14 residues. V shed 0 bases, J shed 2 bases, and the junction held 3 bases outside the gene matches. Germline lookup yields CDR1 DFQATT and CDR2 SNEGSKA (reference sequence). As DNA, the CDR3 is TGCAGTGCTAGAGATGCAGGGGGTCAAGAGACCCAGTACTTC. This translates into CSARDAGGQETQYF.

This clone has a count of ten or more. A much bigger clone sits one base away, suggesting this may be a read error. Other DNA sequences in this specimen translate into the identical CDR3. CDR3 loop: CASSPAGPQGPYGYTF. CDR3 sequence (DNA): TGCGCCAGCAGCCCAGCAGGCCCCCAGGGTCCCTATGGCTACACCTTC. V gene TRBV5-1 combines with J gene TRBJ1-2; D is possibly TRBD1 (5 bases). This CDR3 comprises 16 residues. V lost 4 bases to trimming and J lost 4 bases, with 20 bases between them. CDR1 is SGHRS and CDR2 is YFSETQ in the germline V gene.

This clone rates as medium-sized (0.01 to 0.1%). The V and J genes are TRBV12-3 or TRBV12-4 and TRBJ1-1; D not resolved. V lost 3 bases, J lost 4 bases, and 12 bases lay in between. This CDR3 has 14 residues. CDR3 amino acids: CASSFGGGSTEAFF. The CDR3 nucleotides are TGTGCCAGCAGTTTTGGAGGAGGGAGCACTGAAGCTTTCTTT.

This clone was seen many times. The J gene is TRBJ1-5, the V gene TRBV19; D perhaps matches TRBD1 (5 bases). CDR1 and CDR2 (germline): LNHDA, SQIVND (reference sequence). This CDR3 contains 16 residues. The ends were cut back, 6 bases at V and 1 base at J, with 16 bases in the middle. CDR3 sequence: CASRTRGGISNQPQHF. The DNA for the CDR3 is TGTGCCAGTAGGACCCGCGGGGGGATAAGCAATCAGCCCCAGCATTTT.

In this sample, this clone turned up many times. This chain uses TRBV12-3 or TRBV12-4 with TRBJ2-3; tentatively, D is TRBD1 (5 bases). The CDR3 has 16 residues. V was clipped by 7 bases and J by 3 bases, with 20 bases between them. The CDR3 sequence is CASTPGAPGWTDTQYF. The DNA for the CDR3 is TGTGCCAGCACACCTGGGGCCCCCGGGTGGACAGATACGCAGTATTTT.

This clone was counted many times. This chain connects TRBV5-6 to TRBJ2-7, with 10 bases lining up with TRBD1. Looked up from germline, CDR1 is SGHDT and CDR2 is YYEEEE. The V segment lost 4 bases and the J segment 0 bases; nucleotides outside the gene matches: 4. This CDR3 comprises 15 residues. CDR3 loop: CASSPDRGPSYEQYF. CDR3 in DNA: TGTGCCAGCAGCCCCGACAGGGGGCCCTCCTACGAGCAGTACTTC.

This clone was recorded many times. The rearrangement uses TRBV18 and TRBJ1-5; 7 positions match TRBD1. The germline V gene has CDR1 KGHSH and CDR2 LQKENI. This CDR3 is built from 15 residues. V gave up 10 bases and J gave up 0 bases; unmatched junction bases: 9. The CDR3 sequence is CATMGQSFSNQPQHF. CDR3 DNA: TGTGCCACCATGGGACAGTCCTTTAGCAATCAGCCCCAGCATTTT. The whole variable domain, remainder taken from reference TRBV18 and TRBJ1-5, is NAGVMQNPRHLVRRRGQEARLRCSPMKGHSHVYWYRQLPEEGLKFMVYLQKENIIDESGMPKERFSAEFPKEGPSILRIQQVVRGDSAAYFCATMGQSFSNQPQHFGDGTRLSIL.

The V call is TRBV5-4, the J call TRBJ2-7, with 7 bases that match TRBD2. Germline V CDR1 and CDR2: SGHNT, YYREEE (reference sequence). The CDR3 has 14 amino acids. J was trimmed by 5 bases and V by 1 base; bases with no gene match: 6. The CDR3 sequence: CASSLQAGSDEQYF. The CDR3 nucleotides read TGTGCCAGCAGCTTGCAAGCGGGATCGGACGAGCAGTACTTC.

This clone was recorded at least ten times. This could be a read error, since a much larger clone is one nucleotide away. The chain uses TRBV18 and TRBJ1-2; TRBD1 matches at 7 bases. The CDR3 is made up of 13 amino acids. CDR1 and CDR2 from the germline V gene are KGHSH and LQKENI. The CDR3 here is CAGSPPDRAGYTF. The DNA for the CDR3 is TGTGCCGGCTCACCACCCGACAGGGCTGGCTACACCTTC.